The 13 T cell receptor beta chains given below trace back to one sample, sequenced in a study of breast tumors, draining lymph nodes, adjacent tissues. TCRdb fed the multiplex PCR reads into MiXCR, producing one record per CDR3 protein. The sample carries around 230,000 distinct CDR3 sequences, roughly 30% recorded once. Breast cancer patients provided tissue from their axillary draining lymph nodes. Material: axillary lymph node tissue. The receptors here all came from a female donor with breast cancer. Some clones in this sample may be carry-over from other donors' samples.

As regards this clonotype: It may be a read error: a sequence one base away is much more abundant. The chain combines TRBV20-1 with TRBJ2-1; D is perhaps TRBD1 (5 bases). Germline assignment: CDR1 DFQATT and CDR2 SNEGSKA (reference sequence). This CDR3 is 12 amino acids long. The CDR3 region has the DNA TGCAGTGCACAGGAGAACTACAATGAGCCGTTCTTC. Protein: CSAQENYNEPFF.

Many counts were recorded for this clonotype. The chain recombines TRBV5-1 with TRBJ2-7, with TRBD1 matching 12 bases. The CDR3 loop spans 15 amino acids. Germline V CDR1 and CDR2: SGHRS, YFSETQ. Trimming took 4 bases from V and 5 from J; bases not matched to a gene: 7. CDR3 bases: TGCGCCAGCAGCCACGGGACAGGGGGCCTCCACGAGCAGTACTTC. It yields the protein CASSHGTGGLHEQYF. Combining the CDR3 with reference TRBV5-1 and TRBJ2-7 gives the whole variable domain KAGVTQTPRYLIKTRGQQVTLSCSPISGHRSVSWYQQTPGQGLQFLFEYFSETQRNKGNFPGRFSGRQFSNSRSEMNVSTLELGDSALYLCASSHGTGGLHEQYFGPGTRLTVT.

This clonotype came up many times. The V gene is TRBV11-3, the J gene TRBJ2-2; D remains unclear. The CDR3 runs 11 residues. Germline CDR1 is SGHNT and CDR2 is YENEEA. The germline V and J ends were trimmed by 11 bases and 3 bases, with 7 bases remaining between them. This chain's CDR3 is CASTYTGELFF. The CDR3 nucleotides are TGTGCCTCCACCTACACCGGGGAGCTGTTTTTT.

The rearrangement joins TRBV6-2 or TRBV6-3 to TRBJ2-3; TRBD2 matches at 7 bases. Germline V lookup: CDR1 MNHEY, CDR2 SVGEGT. After removal of 2 bases from V and 1 base from J, the junction contained 3 bases not matched to a gene. CDR3 size: 15 residues. As DNA, the CDR3 is TGTGCCAGCAGTTACGGGGGAGGGGGCACAGATACGCAGTATTTT. It translates to CASSYGGGGTDTQYF.

This clonotype occurred a few times. The gene calls are TRBV28 and TRBJ1-2; D is undetermined. CDR3 size: 14 residues. In germline, CDR1 is MDHEN, CDR2 SYDVKM. V was cut by 6 bases and J by 1 base, with 12 bases left in between. The CDR3 loop reads CASSAGRGNYGYTF. The CDR3 DNA reads TGTGCCAGCAGCGCTGGACGGGGTAACTATGGCTACACCTTC.

In its sample, this clonotype was seen many times. Written as DNA, the CDR3 is TGTGCCAGCAGCTTAGGCCAGGCAATCTCCTACGAGCAGTACTTC. Its protein is CASSLGQAISYEQYF. V usage is TRBV11-2 and J usage is TRBJ2-7; no definite D call. Germline V lookup: CDR1 SGHAT, CDR2 FQNNGV. V lost 1 base and J 0 bases, leaving 10 bases between the germline ends. This CDR3 region has 15 residues.

Ten or more counts support this clonotype. The gene calls are TRBV9 and TRBJ2-7, with D tentatively TRBD1 (8 bases). This CDR3 has 18 amino acids. Trimming took off 3 bases at V and 4 bases at J, with 26 bases between the two ends. In germline, CDR1 is SGDLS, CDR2 YYNGEE. For the CDR3, the DNA is TGTGCCAGCAGCGCCGGGACAGGTAAAGGTCTAGCGGCTTACGAGCAGTACTTC. Protein: CASSAGTGKGLAAYEQYF.

The sample holds many counts of this clonotype. The V gene is TRBV25-1, the J gene TRBJ1-2, with D tentatively TRBD1 (6 bases). Germline V lookup: CDR1 MGHDK, CDR2 SYGVNS. This CDR3 has 15 amino acids. V lost 0 bases and J 8 bases, leaving 16 bases between the germline ends. CDR3 protein: CASSEYGQGKGGYTF. The CDR3, as DNA: TGTGCCAGCAGTGAATATGGGCAGGGGAAAGGCGGCTACACCTTC.

About this clonotype: The conserved closing phenylalanine or tryptophan is absent in this CDR3, likely reflecting a read error. The chain employs TRBV7-2 and TRBJ2-4; 7 nucleotides match TRBD2. CDR3 length: 14 residues. Germline CDR1 is SGHTA and CDR2 is FQGNSA. V shed 2 bases, J shed 3 bases, and the junction held 1 base outside the gene matches. CDR3 nucleotides: TGTGCCAGCAGCTTATTAGCGGGCAAAAACATTCAGTACCTC. It specifies CASSLLAGKNIQYL.

This clonotype was picked up a small number of times. CDR3 residues: CASSLVPQVNTEAFF. The CDR3, as DNA: TGTGCCAGCAGCTTAGTTCCGCAGGTGAACACTGAAGCTTTCTTT. The chain employs TRBV7-6 and TRBJ1-1; D is unclear. Trimming took 1 base from V and 0 from J, leaving 9 bases between them. Germline-derived CDR1 and CDR2 are SGHVS and FNYEAQ. CDR3 length: 15 amino acids. Full variable domain (rest looked up from reference TRBV7-6 and TRBJ1-1): GAGVSQSPRYKVTKRGQDVALRCDPISGHVSLYWYRQALGQGPEFLTYFNYEAQQDKSGLPNDRFSAERPEGSISTLTIQRTEQRDSAMYRCASSLVPQVNTEAFFGQGTRLTVV.

This clonotype has at least ten counts. This chain connects TRBV4-2 to TRBJ1-2; 11 bases align to TRBD1. Germline CDR1 reads LGHNA; CDR2 reads YNFKEQ. V lost 0 bases and J lost 2; bases outside the gene matches: 2. The CDR3 runs to 16 residues. The CDR3 region is CASSQDRTGGNYGYTF. Here the CDR3 DNA reads TGTGCCAGCAGCCAAGATAGGACAGGGGGCAACTATGGCTACACCTTC.

This clonotype has a count of ten or more. The V call is TRBV29-1, the J call TRBJ2-3; a weak D match, TRBD2 (5 bases). V was pared by 3 bases and J by 0 bases, with 22 bases between. The CDR3 loop spans 18 amino acids. Germline loops: CDR1 SQVTM, CDR2 ANQGSEA. The CDR3 sequence: CSVESAGGGTPSTDTQYF. The CDR3 region has the DNA TGCAGCGTTGAGTCTGCGGGCGGCGGAACCCCTAGCACAGATACGCAGTATTTT.

This clonotype was detected many times. The chain combines TRBV5-1 with TRBJ2-7, with TRBD1 matching over 11 bases. V trimming: 5 bases; J trimming: 6 bases; junction bases outside the gene matches: 7. In germline, CDR1 is SGHRS, CDR2 YFSETQ. This CDR3 has 14 amino acids. The CDR3: CASREPGQGGEQYF. The CDR3 DNA sequence: TGCGCCAGCAGAGAGCCGGGACAGGGGGGCGAGCAGTACTTC.